Presented here are 9 T cell receptor beta chains from one specimen sequenced in a study of cytomegalovirus exposure and HLA in healthy donors. Researchers ran the PCR with 60 Vbeta and 13 Jbeta primers. The method was immunoSEQ multiplex PCR; TCRdb's version includes in-frame clones alone and lacks a portion of them. Of 200,000 to 250,000 clones in the sample, approximately 88% were seen once. Sample: PBMCs. These receptors were collected from a boy aged 2 to 10 in good health and CMV-seronegative.

This clone has a single count. The V and J genes are TRBV6-6 and TRBJ2-7; D perhaps matches TRBD2 (6 bases). Trimming pared 0 bases from V and 2 bases from J, leaving 8 bases between. Looked up from germline, CDR1 is MNHNY and CDR2 is SVGAGI (reference sequence). CDR3 size: 14 residues. CDR3 DNA sequence: TGTGCCAGCAGTTACTCGGGGGGTCCCTACGAGCAGTACTTC. Translating gives CASSYSGGPYEQYF.

The chain links TRBV18 to TRBJ2-3, with 12 positions matching TRBD2. V was pared by 6 bases and J by 4 bases, with 5 bases of the junction left unmatched. This CDR3 has 15 residues. Per the germline V gene, CDR1 is KGHSH and CDR2 is LQKENI. In DNA, the CDR3 is TGTGCCAGCTCCCCGGGACTAGCGGGCTCAGATACGCAGTATTTT. Translated, it gives CASSPGLAGSDTQYF.

The rearrangement uses TRBV9 and TRBJ2-2; 7 nucleotides match TRBD1. The CDR3 contains 16 residues. The germline gives CDR1 SGDLS, CDR2 YYNGEE. V gave up 4 bases and J gave up 4 bases; unmatched junction bases: 10. The CDR3 spells CASSPSGGRSTGELFF. CDR3 DNA sequence: TGTGCCAGCAGCCCCTCAGGGGGTCGAAGCACCGGGGAGCTGTTTTTT.

The rearrangement joins TRBV7-2 to TRBJ2-1, with 9 bases aligning to TRBD2. After removal of 6 bases from V and 2 bases from J, the junction contained 8 bases not matched to a gene. The CDR3 length is 16 residues. Looked up from germline, CDR1 is SGHTA and CDR2 is FQGNSA. The CDR3 DNA reads TGTGCCAGCAGACGAGCGGGGGGCTTCCCCTACAATGAGCAGTTCTTC. Amino acids: CASRRAGGFPYNEQFF.

The genes are TRBV7-9 and TRBJ2-1, with 11 bases matching TRBD2. V trimming: 4 bases; J trimming: 4 bases; junction bases outside the gene matches: 9. The CDR3 consists of 17 residues. CDR1 is SEHNR and CDR2 is FQNEAQ in the germline V gene (reference sequence). CDR3 DNA sequence: TGTGCCAGCAGCTCGCCGGGAGGGACTAGCGGATACAATGAGCAGTTCTTC. It translates to CASSSPGGTSGYNEQFF. The complete variable domain, with remaining parts taken from reference TRBV7-9 and TRBJ2-1, reads DTGVSQNPRHKITKRGQNVTFRCDPISEHNRLYWYRQTLGQGPEFLTYFQNEAQLEKSRLLSDRFSAERPKGSFSTLEIQRTEQGDSAMYLCASSSPGGTSGYNEQFFGPGTRLTVL.

The chain links TRBV5-4 to TRBJ1-2; possibly TRBD1 for D (5 bases). Germline V gene sequence: CDR1 SGHNT, CDR2 YYREEE (reference sequence). V was cut by 4 bases and J by 1 base, with 17 bases left in between. The CDR3 contains 16 residues. CDR3 region: CASSPAPGLGNYGYTF. In DNA, the CDR3 is TGTGCCAGCAGCCCAGCGCCAGGGTTAGGTAACTATGGCTACACCTTC. The full variable domain, in which reference TRBV5-4 and TRBJ1-2 provide the parts outside the CDR3, is ETGVTQSPTHLIKTRGQQVTLRCSSQSGHNTVSWYQQALGQGPQFIFQYYREEENGRGNFPPRFSGLQFPNYSSELNVNALELDDSALYLCASSPAPGLGNYGYTFGSGTRLTVV.

The chain links TRBV9 to TRBJ2-7; 7 bases fit TRBD1. The length of the CDR3 is 14 residues. Trimming removed 0 bases from V and 2 bases from J; junction bases left unmatched: 2. Germline lookup yields CDR1 SGDLS and CDR2 YYNGEE. CDR3 DNA sequence: TGTGCCAGCAGCGTAGGGGACAGTACCTACGAGCAGTACTTC. Protein: CASSVGDSTYEQYF. The full variable domain, rest sourced from reference TRBV9 and TRBJ2-7, is DSGVTQTPKHLITATGQRVTLRCSPRSGDLSVYWYQQSLDQGLQFLIQYYNGEERAKGNILERFSAQQFPDLHSELNLSSLELGDSALYFCASSVGDSTYEQYFGPGTRLTVT.

The chain joins TRBV20-1 to TRBJ2-5; a weak D match, TRBD1 (5 bases). Looked up from germline, CDR1 is DFQATT and CDR2 is SNEGSKA (reference sequence). Between the trimmed V and J ends, which lost 5 bases and 5 bases, there was a span of 9 bases. This CDR3 spans 11 amino acids. In DNA, the CDR3 is TGCAGTGCTTCAGGGCCGGAGACCCAGTACTTC. Amino acids: CSASGPETQYF.

The J gene is TRBJ2-1, the V gene TRBV7-8; TRBD2 might be the D (5 bases). Germline CDR1 is SGHVS and CDR2 is FQNEAQ. Trimming took off 1 base at V and 3 bases at J, with 13 bases between the two ends. CDR3 length: 16 amino acids. This CDR3 reads CASSLVRGVLYNEQFF. The CDR3 DNA reads as TGTGCCAGCAGCTTAGTACGGGGAGTGCTCTACAATGAGCAGTTCTTC.